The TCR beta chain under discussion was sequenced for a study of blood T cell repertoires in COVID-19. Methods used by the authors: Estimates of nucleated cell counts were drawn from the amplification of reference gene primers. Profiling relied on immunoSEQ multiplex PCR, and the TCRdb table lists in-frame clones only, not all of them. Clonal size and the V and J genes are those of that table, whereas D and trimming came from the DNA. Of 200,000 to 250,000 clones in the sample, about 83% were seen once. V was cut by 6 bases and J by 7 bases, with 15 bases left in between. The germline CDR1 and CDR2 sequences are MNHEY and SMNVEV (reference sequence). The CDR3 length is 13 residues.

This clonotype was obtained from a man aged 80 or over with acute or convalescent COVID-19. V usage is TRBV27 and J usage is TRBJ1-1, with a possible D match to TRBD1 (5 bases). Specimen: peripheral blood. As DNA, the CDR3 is TGTGCCAGCAGGGACACCGGCAGCCGTGAAGCTTTCTTT. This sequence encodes CASRDTGSREAFF.